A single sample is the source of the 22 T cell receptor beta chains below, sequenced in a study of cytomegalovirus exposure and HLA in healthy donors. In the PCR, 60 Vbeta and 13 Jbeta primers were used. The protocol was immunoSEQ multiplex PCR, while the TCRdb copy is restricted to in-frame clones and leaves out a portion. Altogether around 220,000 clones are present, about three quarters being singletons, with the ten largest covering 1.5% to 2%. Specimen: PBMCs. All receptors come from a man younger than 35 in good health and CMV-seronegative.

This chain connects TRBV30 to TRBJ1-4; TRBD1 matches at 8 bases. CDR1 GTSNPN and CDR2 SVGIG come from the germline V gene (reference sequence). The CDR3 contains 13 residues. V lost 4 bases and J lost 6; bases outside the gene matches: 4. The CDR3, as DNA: TGTGCCTGGATCGCAGGGGGCTATGAAAAACTGTTTTTT. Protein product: CAWIAGGYEKLFF. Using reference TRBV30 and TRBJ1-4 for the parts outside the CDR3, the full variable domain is SQTIHQWPATLVQPVGSPLSLECTVEGTSNPNLYWYRQAAGRGLQLLFYSVGIGQISSEVPQNLSASRPQDRQFILSSKKLLLSDSGFYLCAWIAGGYEKLFFGSGTQLSVL.

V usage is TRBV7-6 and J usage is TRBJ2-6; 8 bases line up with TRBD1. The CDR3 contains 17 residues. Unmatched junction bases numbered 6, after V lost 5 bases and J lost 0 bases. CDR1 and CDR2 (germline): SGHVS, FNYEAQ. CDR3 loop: CASSAKDRVSGANVLTF. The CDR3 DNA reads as TGTGCCAGCAGCGCGAAGGACAGGGTCTCTGGGGCCAACGTCCTGACTTTC. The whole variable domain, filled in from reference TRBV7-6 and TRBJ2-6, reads GAGVSQSPRYKVTKRGQDVALRCDPISGHVSLYWYRQALGQGPEFLTYFNYEAQQDKSGLPNDRFSAERPEGSISTLTIQRTEQRDSAMYRCASSAKDRVSGANVLTFGAGSRLTVL.

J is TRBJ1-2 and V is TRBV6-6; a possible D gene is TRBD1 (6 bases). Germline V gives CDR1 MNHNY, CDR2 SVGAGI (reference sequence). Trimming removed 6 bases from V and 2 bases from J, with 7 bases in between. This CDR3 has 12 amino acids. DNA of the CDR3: TGTGCCAGCAGAGGACAGAACTATGGCTACACCTTC. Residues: CASRGQNYGYTF.

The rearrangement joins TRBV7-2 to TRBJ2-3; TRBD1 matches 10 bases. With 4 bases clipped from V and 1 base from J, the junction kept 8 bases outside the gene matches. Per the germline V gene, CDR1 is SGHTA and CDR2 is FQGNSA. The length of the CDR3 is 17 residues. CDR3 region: CASSSGQGGTGTDTQYF. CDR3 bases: TGTGCCAGCAGCTCAGGACAGGGGGGTACGGGCACAGATACGCAGTATTTT.

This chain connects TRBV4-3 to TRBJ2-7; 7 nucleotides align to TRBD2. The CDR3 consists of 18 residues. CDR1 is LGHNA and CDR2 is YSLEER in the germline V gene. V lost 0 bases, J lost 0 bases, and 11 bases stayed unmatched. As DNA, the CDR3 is TGCGCCAGCAGCCAAGAATGGGGGGGAGGCGGGGACTCCTACGAGCAGTACTTC. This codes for CASSQEWGGGGDSYEQYF.

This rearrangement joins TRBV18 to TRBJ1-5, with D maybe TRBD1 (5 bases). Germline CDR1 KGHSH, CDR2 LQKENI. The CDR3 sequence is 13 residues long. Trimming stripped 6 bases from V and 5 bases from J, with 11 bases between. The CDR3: CASSPQGDQPQHF. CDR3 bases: TGTGCCAGCTCCCCTCAGGGCGATCAGCCCCAGCATTTT. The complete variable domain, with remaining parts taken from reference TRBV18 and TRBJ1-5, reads NAGVMQNPRHLVRRRGQEARLRCSPMKGHSHVYWYRQLPEEGLKFMVYLQKENIIDESGMPKERFSAEFPKEGPSILRIQQVVRGDSAAYFCASSPQGDQPQHFGDGTRLSIL.

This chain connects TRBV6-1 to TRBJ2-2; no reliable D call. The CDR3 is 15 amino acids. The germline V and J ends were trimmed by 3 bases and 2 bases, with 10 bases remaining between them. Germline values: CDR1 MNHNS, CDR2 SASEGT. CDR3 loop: CASSEKTDNTGELFF. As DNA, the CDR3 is TGTGCCAGCAGTGAGAAAACAGACAACACCGGGGAGCTGTTTTTT.

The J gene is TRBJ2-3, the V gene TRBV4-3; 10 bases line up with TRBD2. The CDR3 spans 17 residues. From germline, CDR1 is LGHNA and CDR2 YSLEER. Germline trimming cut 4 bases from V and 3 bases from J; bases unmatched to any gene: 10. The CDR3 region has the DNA TGCGCCAGCAGCCCATCCCCACTAGCGGGATGGACAGATACGCAGTATTTT. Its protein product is CASSPSPLAGWTDTQYF.

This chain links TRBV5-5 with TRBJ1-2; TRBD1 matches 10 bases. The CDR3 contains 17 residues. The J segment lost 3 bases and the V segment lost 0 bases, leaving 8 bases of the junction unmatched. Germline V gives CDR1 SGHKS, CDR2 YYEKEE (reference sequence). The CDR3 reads CASSLGTGGFLDYGYTF. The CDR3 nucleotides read TGTGCCAGCAGCTTGGGGACAGGGGGATTTTTAGACTATGGCTACACCTTC.

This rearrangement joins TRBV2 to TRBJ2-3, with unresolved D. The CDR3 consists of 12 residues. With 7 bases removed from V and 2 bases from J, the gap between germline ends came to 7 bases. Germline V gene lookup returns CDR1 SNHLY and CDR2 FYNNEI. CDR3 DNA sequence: TGTGCCAGCACCCCGTACACAGATACGCAGTATTTT. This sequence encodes CASTPYTDTQYF.

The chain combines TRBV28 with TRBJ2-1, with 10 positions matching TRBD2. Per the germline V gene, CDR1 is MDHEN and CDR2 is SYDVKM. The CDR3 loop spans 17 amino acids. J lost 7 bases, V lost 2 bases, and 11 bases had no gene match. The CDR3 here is CASSLDLASGSSNEQFF. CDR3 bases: TGTGCCAGCAGTTTAGACTTAGCTAGCGGGAGTTCAAATGAGCAGTTCTTC. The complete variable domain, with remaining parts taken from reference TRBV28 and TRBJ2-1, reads DVKVTQSSRYLVKRTGEKVFLECVQDMDHENMFWYRQDPGLGLRLIYFSYDVKMKEKGDIPEGYSVSREKKERFSLILESASTNQTSMYLCASSLDLASGSSNEQFFGPGTRLTVL.

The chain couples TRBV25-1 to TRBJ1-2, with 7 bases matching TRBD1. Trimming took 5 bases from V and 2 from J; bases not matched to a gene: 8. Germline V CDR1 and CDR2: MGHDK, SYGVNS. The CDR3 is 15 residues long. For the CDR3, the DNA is TGTGCCAGCAGTCTCTCTGGGACAGTCAACTATGGCTACACCTTC. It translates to CASSLSGTVNYGYTF.

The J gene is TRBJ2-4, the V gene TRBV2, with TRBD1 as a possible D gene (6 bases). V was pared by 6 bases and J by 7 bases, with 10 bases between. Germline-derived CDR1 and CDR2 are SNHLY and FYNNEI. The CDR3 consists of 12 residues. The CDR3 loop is CASRWTANIQYF. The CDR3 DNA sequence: TGTGCCAGCAGATGGACAGCGAACATTCAGTACTTC.

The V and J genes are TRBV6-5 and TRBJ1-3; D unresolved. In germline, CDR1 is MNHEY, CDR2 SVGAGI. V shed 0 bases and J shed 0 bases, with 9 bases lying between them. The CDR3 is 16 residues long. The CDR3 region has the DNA TGTGCCAGCAGTTACTCGAGGCCCAGCTCTGGAAACACCATATATTTT. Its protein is CASSYSRPSSGNTIYF.

The CDR3 loop is CASSFASGSSNEQFF. The DNA of the CDR3 is TGTGCCAGCAGCTTCGCTAGCGGGAGTAGCAATGAGCAGTTCTTC. The chain joins TRBV7-9 to TRBJ2-1; 10 nucleotides line up with TRBD2. The length of the CDR3 is 15 residues. Trimming at V came to 3 bases and at J to 6 bases, leaving 5 bases not matched to a gene. Germline V gene lookup returns CDR1 SEHNR and CDR2 FQNEAQ (reference sequence).

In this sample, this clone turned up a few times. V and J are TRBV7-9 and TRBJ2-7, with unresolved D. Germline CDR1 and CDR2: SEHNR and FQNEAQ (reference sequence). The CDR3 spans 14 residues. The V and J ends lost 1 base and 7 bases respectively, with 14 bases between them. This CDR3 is CASSLGSSQVEQYF. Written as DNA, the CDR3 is TGTGCCAGCAGCTTAGGATCTTCCCAGGTGGAGCAGTACTTC.

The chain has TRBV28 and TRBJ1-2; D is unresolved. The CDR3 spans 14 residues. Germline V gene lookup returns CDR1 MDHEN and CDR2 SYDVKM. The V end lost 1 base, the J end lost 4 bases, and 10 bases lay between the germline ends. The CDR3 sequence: CASSLSGFGYGYTF. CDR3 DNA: TGTGCCAGCAGTTTATCAGGTTTCGGCTATGGCTACACCTTC.

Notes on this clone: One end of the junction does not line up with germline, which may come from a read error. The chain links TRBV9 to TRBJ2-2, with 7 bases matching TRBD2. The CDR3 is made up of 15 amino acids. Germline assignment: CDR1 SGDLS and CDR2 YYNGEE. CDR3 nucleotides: TGTGCCAGCAGAGAGTCCGGGACTATCACCGAGGAGCTGTTTTTT. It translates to CASRESGTITEELFF.

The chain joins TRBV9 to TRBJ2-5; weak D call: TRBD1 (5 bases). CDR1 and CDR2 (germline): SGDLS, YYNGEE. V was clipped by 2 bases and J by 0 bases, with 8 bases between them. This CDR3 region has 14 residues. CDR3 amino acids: CASSVDSYQETQYF. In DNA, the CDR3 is TGTGCCAGCAGCGTCGACAGTTACCAAGAGACCCAGTACTTC.

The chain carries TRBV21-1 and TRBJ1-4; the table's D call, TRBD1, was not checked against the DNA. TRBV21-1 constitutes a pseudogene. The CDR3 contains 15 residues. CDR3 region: CASIEPGLTNEKLFF. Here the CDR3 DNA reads TGTGCCAGCATCGAGCCAGGGCTTACTAATGAAAAACTGTTTTTT.

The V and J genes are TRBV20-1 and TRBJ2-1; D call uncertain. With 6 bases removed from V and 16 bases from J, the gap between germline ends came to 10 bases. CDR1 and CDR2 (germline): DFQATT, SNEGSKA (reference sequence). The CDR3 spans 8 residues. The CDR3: CSAGLEFF. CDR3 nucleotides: TGCAGTGCCGGCCTAGAATTCTTC.

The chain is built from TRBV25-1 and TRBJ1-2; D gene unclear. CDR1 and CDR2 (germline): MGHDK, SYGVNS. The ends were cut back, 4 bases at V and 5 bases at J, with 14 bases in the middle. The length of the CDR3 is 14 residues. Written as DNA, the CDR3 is TGTGCCAGCAGTGGGTTGGTGGGCGCGTATGGCTACACCTTC. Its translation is CASSGLVGAYGYTF.